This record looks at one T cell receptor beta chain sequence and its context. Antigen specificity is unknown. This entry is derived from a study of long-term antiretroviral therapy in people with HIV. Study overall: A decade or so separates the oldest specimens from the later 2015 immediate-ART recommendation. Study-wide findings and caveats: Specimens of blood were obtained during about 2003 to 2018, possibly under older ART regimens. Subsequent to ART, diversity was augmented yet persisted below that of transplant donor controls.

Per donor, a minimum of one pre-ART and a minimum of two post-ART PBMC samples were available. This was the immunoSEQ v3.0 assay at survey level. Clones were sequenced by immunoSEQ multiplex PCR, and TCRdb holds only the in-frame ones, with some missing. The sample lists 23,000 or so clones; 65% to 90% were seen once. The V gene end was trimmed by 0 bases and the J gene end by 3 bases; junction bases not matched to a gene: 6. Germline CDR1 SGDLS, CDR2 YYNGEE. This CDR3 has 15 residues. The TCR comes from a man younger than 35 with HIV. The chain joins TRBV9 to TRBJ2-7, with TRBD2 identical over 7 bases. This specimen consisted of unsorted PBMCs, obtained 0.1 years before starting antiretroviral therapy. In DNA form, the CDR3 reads TGTGCCAGCAGCGTAGGTGCCGGGGGGAGCTACGAGCAGTACTTC. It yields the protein CASSVGAGGSYEQYF.